This is a list of T cell receptor beta chains from one sample in a study of T cell changes during pregnancy in multiple sclerosis. TCRdb's table, derived via immunoSEQ multiplex PCR, lists solely in-frame clones and lacks some. The sample lists more than 60,000 clones; about 91% were seen once. The sequences come from CD4+ T cells from peripheral blood mononuclear cells, collected in the third trimester of pregnancy. Receptors were obtained from a female donor in good health, enrolled as a control in a pregnancy study. CDR3s include the opening cysteine and the closing phenylalanine or tryptophan. A D gene is named only where the DNA matches it firmly. Expanded clones are given a class, and other clones once, few, many or no size at all.

CDR3aa | CDR3nt | j_gene | d_gene | abundance | v_gene
CAWGTGGTEAFF | TGTGCCTGGGGGACTGGTGGGACTGAAGCTTTCTTT | TRBJ1-1 | NA | NA | TRBV7-9
CASSARQGYNEQFF | TGTGCCAGCAGCGCCAGACAGGGGTACAATGAGCAGTTCTTC | TRBJ2-1 | TRBD1 | NA | TRBV7-9
CASSLGPGGRATNEKLFF | TGTGCCAGCAGCTTGGGCCCGGGGGGGAGAGCAACTAATGAAAAACTGTTTTTT | TRBJ1-4 | NA | NA | TRBV11-3
CAWTTGYEQYF | TGTGCCTGGACGACAGGGTACGAGCAGTACTTC | TRBJ2-7 | TRBD1 | NA | TRBV30
CASSIGTVGNTIYF | TGTGCCAGCAGCATCGGGACAGTGGGAAACACCATATATTTT | TRBJ1-3 | TRBD1 | NA | TRBV5-4
CSVAGTLGETQYF | TGCAGCGTTGCTGGGACTCTCGGTGAGACCCAGTACTTC | TRBJ2-5 | NA | NA | TRBV29-1
CASSLGLTVMNTEAFF | TGCGCCAGCAGCTTGGGGCTAACAGTAATGAACACTGAAGCTTTCTTT | TRBJ1-1 | NA | NA | TRBV5-1
CASSSGRVGSGNTIYF | TGTGCCAGCAGCTCTGGGCGCGTAGGCTCTGGAAACACCATATATTTT | TRBJ1-3 | NA | NA | TRBV11-2
CASNQGGNSPLHF | TGTGCCAGCAACCAGGGAGGAAATTCACCCCTCCACTTT | TRBJ1-6 | NA | NA | TRBV2
CASSPGGGTYF | TGTGCCAGCAGCCCCGGGGGGGGAACGTACTTC | TRBJ2-4 | TRBD2 | NA | TRBV7-2
CSARTGGNTEAFF | TGCAGCGCCCGGACAGGGGGGAACACTGAAGCTTTCTTT | TRBJ1-1 | TRBD1 | NA | TRBV29-1
CASKLQGNNEQFF | TGTGCCAGTAAGCTACAGGGAAACAATGAGCAGTTCTTC | TRBJ2-1 | NA | NA | TRBV19
CASSAPGGSYEQYF | TGTGCCAGCAGCGCCCCGGGGGGCTCCTACGAGCAGTACTTC | TRBJ2-7 | TRBD2 | NA | TRBV5-4
CAWSPRTQNTDTQYF | TGTGCCTGGAGTCCCAGAACACAAAACACAGATACGCAGTATTTT | TRBJ2-3 | NA | NA | TRBV30
CASSLTTNTGELFF | TGTGCCAGCAGCTTAACTACGAACACCGGGGAGCTGTTTTTT | TRBJ2-2 | NA | NA | TRBV7-8
CASSQERGIHSYEQYF | TGTGCCAGCAGCCAAGAGAGGGGGATCCACTCCTACGAGCAGTACTTC | TRBJ2-7 | NA | NA | TRBV4-2
CASSLRGGNQPQHF | TGTGCCAGCTCGCTACGGGGAGGCAATCAGCCCCAGCATTTT | TRBJ1-5 | NA | NA | TRBV18
CASSLIGQGAYTGELFF | TGTGCCAGCAGCTTAATCGGACAGGGGGCATACACCGGGGAGCTGTTTTTT | TRBJ2-2 | TRBD1 | NA | TRBV7-3
CASNLGTGSYEQYF | TGTGCCAGCAACCTTGGGACAGGGTCCTACGAGCAGTACTTC | TRBJ2-7 | TRBD1 | NA | TRBV6-6
CASSDPRRGMTFF | TGTGCCAGCAGTGATCCCCGGCGGGGGATGACTTTCTTT | TRBJ1-1 | NA | NA | TRBV2
CAPVTGANVLTF | TGTGCCCCGGTCACTGGGGCCAACGTCCTGACTTTC | TRBJ2-6 | NA | NA | TRBV19
CASSQDNRGNTEAFF | TGCGCCAGCAGCCAAGATAACAGGGGTAACACTGAAGCTTTCTTT | TRBJ1-1 | TRBD1 | NA | TRBV4-3
CASSLDGQGFEGYTF | TGCGCCAGCAGCTTAGACGGACAGGGCTTTGAAGGCTACACCTTC | TRBJ1-2 | TRBD1 | NA | TRBV5-1
CASSPPGGNGNTIYF | TGTGCCAGCAGTCCCCCCGGGGGGAATGGAAACACCATATATTTT | TRBJ1-3 | NA | NA | TRBV6-5
CASSPSGVETQYF | TGTGCCAGCAGCCCGAGCGGGGTGGAGACCCAGTACTTC | TRBJ2-5 | TRBD2 | NA | TRBV7-6
CASRDRGVGELFF | TGCGCCAGCCGGGACAGGGGTGTCGGGGAGCTGTTTTTT | TRBJ2-2 | TRBD1 | NA | TRBV4-3
CASSQDLGAPDTEAFF | TGTGCCAGCAGCCAAGATCTGGGGGCGCCGGACACTGAAGCTTTCTTT | TRBJ1-1 | NA | once | TRBV4-2
CASSTQYEQYF | TGTGCCAGTAGTACCCAATACGAGCAGTACTTC | TRBJ2-7 | NA | NA | TRBV19
CASSVGHGFGGGDTIYF | TGTGCCAGCAGCGTGGGACACGGATTCGGCGGCGGAGACACCATATATTTT | TRBJ1-3 | NA | NA | TRBV9
CASSTRSGGLSDRSGELFF | TGTGCTAGTTCTACCCGCTCGGGAGGGTTGAGCGATCGGTCCGGGGAGCTGTTTTTT | TRBJ2-2 | TRBD2 | NA | TRBV12-5
CASSLAGNPPGYGYTF | TGTGCCAGCAGCTTAGCGGGGAACCCCCCCGGCTATGGCTACACCTTC | TRBJ1-2 | NA | NA | TRBV13
CASSLGAYEQYF | TGTGCCAGCAGCTTAGGGGCGTACGAGCAGTACTTC | TRBJ2-7 | NA | NA | TRBV7-9
CASSFGTANYLDTQYF | TGTGCCAGCAGCTTTGGGACAGCGAATTACCTAGATACGCAGTATTTT | TRBJ2-3 | TRBD1 | NA | TRBV7-9
CASSSATRGQEQFF | TGTGCCAGCAGCTCAGCGACTAGGGGTCAAGAGCAGTTCTTC | TRBJ2-1 | NA | NA | TRBV7-3
CATSRARTGVGEAFF | TGTGCCACCAGCAGAGCCAGGACAGGGGTCGGTGAAGCTTTCTTT | TRBJ1-1 | TRBD1 | NA | TRBV15
CASSRAGGFTDTQYF | TGCGCCAGCAGCAGAGCGGGGGGGTTCACAGATACGCAGTATTTT | TRBJ2-3 | TRBD2 | NA | TRBV5-1
CASSSGTGGTYEQYF | TGTGCCAGCAGCTCGGGGACAGGGGGCACCTACGAGCAGTACTTC | TRBJ2-7 | TRBD1 | NA | TRBV11-2
CASSSGTGAYNEQFF | TGTGCCAGCAGTTCCGGGACAGGGGCCTACAATGAGCAGTTCTTC | TRBJ2-1 | TRBD1 | NA | TRBV6-5
CASSPRQGMNTEAFF | TGCGCCAGCAGCCCCAGACAGGGGATGAACACTGAAGCTTTCTTT | TRBJ1-1 | TRBD1 | NA | TRBV5-1
CASSPGGSNQPQHF | TGTGCCAGCAGCCCTGGCGGTAGCAATCAGCCCCAGCATTTT | TRBJ1-5 | NA | NA | TRBV7-8
CAWSVWLAGRYPGELFF | TGTGCCTGGAGTGTGTGGCTAGCGGGGCGTTACCCCGGGGAGCTGTTTTTT | TRBJ2-2 | TRBD2 | NA | TRBV30
CASSDHRGSDF | TGTGCCAGCAGCGACCACAGGGGTTCGGACTTC | TRBJ2-7 | TRBD1 | once | TRBV5-6
CASSDRLAGGEDTQYF | TGTGCCAGCAGTGACAGACTAGCGGGGGGTGAAGATACGCAGTATTTT | TRBJ2-3 | TRBD2 | once | TRBV2
CASSRGTSGGVYNEQFF | TGTGCCAGCAGTCGAGGGACTAGCGGGGGGGTCTACAATGAGCAGTTCTTC | TRBJ2-1 | TRBD2 | NA | TRBV27
CATSRDPGGSQPQHF | TGTGCCACCAGCAGAGATCCAGGGGGAAGTCAGCCCCAGCATTTT | TRBJ1-5 | TRBD1 | NA | TRBV15
CSAQIPLEQFF | TGCAGCGCCCAGATCCCGCTTGAGCAGTTCTTC | TRBJ2-1 | NA | NA | TRBV29-1
CASNSGTGFNEQFF | TGTGCCAGTAATTCCGGGACAGGGTTCAATGAGCAGTTCTTC | TRBJ2-1 | TRBD1 | NA | TRBV19
CASSLNSPRTEAFF | TGTGCCAGTAGTCTGAATTCTCCGCGGACTGAAGCTTTCTTT | TRBJ1-1 | NA | NA | TRBV19
CASRETGAVGQPQHF | TGTGCCAGCAGAGAAACAGGGGCGGTCGGTCAGCCCCAGCATTTT | TRBJ1-5 | TRBD1 | once | TRBV2
CASRQGPNYGYTF | TGCGCCAGCAGACAGGGTCCCAACTATGGCTACACCTTC | TRBJ1-2 | NA | NA | TRBV10-1
CASTPGRGHSGYTF | TGTGCCAGTACCCCGGGCAGGGGACACTCTGGCTACACCTTC | TRBJ1-2 | NA | NA | TRBV19
CASSLVSSSSTDTQYF | TGCGCCAGCAGCTTGGTTTCCAGTTCTAGCACAGATACGCAGTATTTT | TRBJ2-3 | NA | NA | TRBV5-1
CSAPDSYGYTF | TGCAGTGCCCCGGACAGCTATGGCTACACCTTC | TRBJ1-2 | NA | NA | TRBV20-1
CASSVGQGTGEYGYTF | TGTGCCAGCAGCGTGGGACAGGGCACCGGCGAGTATGGCTACACCTTC | TRBJ1-2 | TRBD1 | NA | TRBV5-4
CASSPLVSGSGYTF | TGTGCCAGCAGCCCATTGGTTTCGGGGTCTGGCTACACCTTC | TRBJ1-2 | NA | NA | TRBV27
CASSLFGGTGGEQPQHF | TGTGCCAGCAGCTTGTTCGGAGGGACAGGGGGCGAACAGCCCCAGCATTTT | TRBJ1-5 | TRBD1 | NA | TRBV5-8
CAWSALDRENIQYF | TGTGCCTGGAGTGCTCTGGACAGAGAAAACATTCAGTACTTC | TRBJ2-4 | NA | NA | TRBV30